These T cell receptor beta chains were read from a single sample in a study of blood T cells in healthy people across ages. A single record per CDR3 protein comes from TCRdb applying MiXCR to the 5' RACE reads. The sample has some 760,000 distinct CDR3 sequences; 25% are singletons. These data also featured in a second study, about T cells of mothers and their children.

Specimen: blood. The source of these receptors is a boy aged 5-17 years in good health. Each CDR3 is given with its conserved first and last residue. A D gene is named only where the DNA matches it firmly. Clone size is stated in some rows and not others, as once, few, many or a class when expanded.

>few|TRBV5-6|TRBJ2-1|14|-
CASSLTNHPDEQFF
TGTGCCAGCAGCTTGACGAATCACCCCGATGAGCAGTTCTTC
>few|TRBV28|TRBJ1-2|14|TRBD1
CASRPAGGINGYTF
TGTGCCAGCAGGCCGGCAGGGGGCATCAATGGCTACACCTTC
>-|TRBV29-1|TRBJ1-2|13|-
CSAGGGVEYGYTF
TGCAGCGCGGGAGGGGGGGTTGAGTATGGCTACACCTTC
>few|TRBV4-3|TRBJ2-7|13|-
CASSQVRVSEQYF
TGCGCCAGCAGCCAAGTCAGGGTGTCCGAGCAGTACTTC
>once|TRBV11-3|TRBJ2-5|15|-
CASSLGERFRETQYF
TGTGCCAGCAGCTTAGGAGAAAGGTTTCGAGAGACCCAGTACTTC
>-|TRBV5-1|TRBJ2-5|15|TRBD2
CASSRGTNPQETQYF
TGCGCCAGCAGCAGAGGGACTAATCCTCAAGAGACCCAGTACTTC
>few|TRBV11-2|TRBJ2-7|17|TRBD2
CASSRRGLAGLSEEQYF
TGTGCCAGCAGTCGGAGGGGTTTAGCGGGGTTATCGGAAGAGCAGTACTTC
>-|TRBV29-1|TRBJ2-5|16|-
CSVEESRQSIQETQYF
TGCAGCGTTGAAGAGTCAAGACAGTCGATTCAAGAGACCCAGTACTTC
>-|TRBV6-2/TRBV6-3|TRBJ1-5|18|-
CASKKIPDRMDSNQPQHF
TGTGCCAGCAAAAAGATCCCGGACAGAATGGATAGCAATCAGCCCCAGCATTTT
>few|TRBV10-3|TRBJ2-3|13|-
CAISEGRQDTQYF
TGTGCCATCAGTGAGGGTCGGCAAGATACGCAGTATTTT
>-|TRBV6-2/TRBV6-3|TRBJ2-7|16|TRBD2
CASRQSGRMLVGEQYF
TGTGCCAGCAGACAGAGCGGGAGGATGTTGGTAGGCGAGCAGTACTTC
>few|TRBV7-3|TRBJ2-1|13|-
CASSLDIHNEQFF
TGTGCCAGCAGCTTAGATATCCACAATGAGCAGTTCTTC
>-|TRBV2|TRBJ2-7|15|TRBD2
CASSDLREGRYEQYF
TGTGCCAGCAGTGATTTGCGGGAGGGCCGCTACGAGCAGTACTTC
>few|TRBV2|TRBJ2-7|14|-
CASRPQTAAYEQYF
TGTGCCAGCAGGCCTCAGACAGCAGCCTACGAGCAGTACTTC
>-|TRBV28|TRBJ2-7|15|TRBD2
CASAPPSSGIPEQYF
TGTGCCAGCGCGCCCCCGAGTAGCGGGATTCCCGAGCAGTACTTC
>-|TRBV4-3|TRBJ1-1|15|-
CASSQTDSGNTEAFF
TGCGCCAGCAGCCAAACTGACAGCGGTAACACTGAAGCTTTCTTT
>-|TRBV9|TRBJ2-5|15|TRBD2
CASSAAGLAGVEQYF
TGTGCCAGCAGCGCTGCTGGACTAGCGGGAGTGGAGCAGTACTTC
>few|TRBV12-3/TRBV12-4|TRBJ2-5|15|-
CASSLALQTGETQYF
TGTGCCAGCAGTCTTGCACTTCAAACGGGAGAGACCCAGTACTTC
>-|TRBV5-5|TRBJ2-5|15|TRBD2
CASSLGSGGRETQYF
TGTGCCAGCAGCTTGGGTAGCGGGGGGCGAGAGACCCAGTACTTC
>-|TRBV19|TRBJ2-1|15|TRBD2
CASKSLRGAYNEQFF
TGTGCCAGTAAGAGTTTGCGGGGGGCCTACAATGAGCAGTTCTTC
>few|TRBV12-3/TRBV12-4|TRBJ2-2|15|TRBD2
CASSPYLAGPGELFF
TGTGCCAGCAGTCCCTACCTAGCGGGACCGGGGGAGCTGTTTTTT
>-|TRBV3-1|TRBJ1-5|14|TRBD1
CASSPSGGGQPQHF
TGTGCCAGCAGCCCCTCAGGGGGCGGACAGCCCCAGCATTTT
>-|TRBV7-2|TRBJ2-5|15|-
CASSQTSWTKETQYF
TGTGCCAGCAGCCAAACTAGTTGGACCAAAGAGACCCAGTACTTC
>few|TRBV15|TRBJ2-6|14|-
CATREGTGANVLTF
TGTGCCACCAGGGAGGGAACTGGGGCCAACGTCCTGACTTTC
>once|TRBV5-1|TRBJ2-3|15|-
CASSSPRRSADTQYF
TGCGCCAGCAGCTCCCCCCGGAGAAGCGCAGATACGCAGTATTTT
>-|TRBV15|TRBJ1-2|15|-
CATSRDTGGSYGYTF
TGTGCCACCAGCAGAGATACGGGGGGGAGCTATGGCTACACCTTC
>few|TRBV6-2/TRBV6-3|TRBJ2-1|14|-
CASSYLEGYNEQFF
TGTGCCAGCAGTTACTTGGAGGGCTACAATGAGCAGTTCTTC
>-|TRBV29-1|TRBJ2-1|15|-
CSVPPYGSGYNEQFF
TGCAGCGTTCCCCCTTACGGGAGCGGGTACAATGAGCAGTTCTTC
>-|TRBV7-2|TRBJ2-5|15|TRBD2
CASSLVSSGQETQYF
TGTGCCAGCAGCTTAGTTTCTAGCGGACAAGAGACCCAGTACTTC
>-|TRBV7-9|TRBJ2-1|14|TRBD2
CASSHSGGYNEQFF
TGTGCCAGCAGCCATAGCGGGGGGTACAATGAGCAGTTCTTC
>-|TRBV5-5|TRBJ2-1|17|TRBD2
CASSRTLAGPSYNEQFF
TGTGCCAGCAGCCGTACCTTAGCGGGGCCCTCCTACAATGAGCAGTTCTTC
>-|TRBV12-3/TRBV12-4|TRBJ1-2|14|-
CASSFSGLSYGYTF
TGTGCCAGCAGTTTTTCGGGCCTAAGTTATGGCTACACCTTC
>-|TRBV11-2|TRBJ2-5|15|-
CASGRLGTYQETQYF
TGTGCCAGCGGCCGCCTAGGGACTTATCAAGAGACCCAGTACTTC
>-|TRBV2|TRBJ2-3|15|TRBD2
CASPRIAGATDTQYF
TGTGCCAGCCCCCGGATAGCGGGGGCCACAGATACGCAGTATTTT
>-|TRBV7-9|TRBJ1-4|14|-
CASTPDSGFEKLFF
TGTGCCAGCACCCCGGACAGTGGTTTTGAAAAACTGTTTTTT
>-|TRBV5-1|TRBJ2-5|15|-
CASSSLTREQETQYF
TGCGCCAGCAGCTCGCTGACCAGGGAACAAGAGACCCAGTACTTC
>-|TRBV6-6|TRBJ1-6|14|-
CASKETLYNSPLHF
TGTGCCAGCAAGGAGACGCTCTATAATTCACCCCTCCACTTT
>-|TRBV5-1|TRBJ2-5|18|TRBD2
CASSLAGSGGAGRETQHF
TGCGCCAGCAGCTTGGCTGGTAGCGGGGGGGCAGGACGGGAGACCCAGCACTTC
>-|TRBV24-1|TRBJ2-7|13|TRBD2
CATGLAGVYEQYF
TGTGCCACCGGACTAGCGGGAGTCTACGAGCAGTACTTC
>few|TRBV12-5|TRBJ1-6|13|-
CASGLVHESPLHF
TGTGCTAGTGGTTTGGTACATGAGTCACCCCTCCACTTT
>-|TRBV29-1|TRBJ2-1|14|TRBD2
CSVGTTSGSEEQFF
TGCAGCGTTGGGACGACTAGCGGGAGTGAGGAGCAGTTCTTC
>few|TRBV5-1|TRBJ2-5|17|-
CASSPAGWYREQETQYF
TGCGCCAGCAGCCCTGCGGGGTGGTACAGGGAACAAGAGACCCAGTACTTC
>-|TRBV29-1|TRBJ1-5|13|TRBD1
CSVAQGAGQPQHF
TGCAGCGTTGCACAGGGGGCAGGGCAGCCCCAGCATTTT